This entry lists 32 T cell receptor beta chains sequenced from one sample in a study of blood T cell repertoires in COVID-19. Clones were read by immunoSEQ multiplex PCR, and TCRdb kept only the in-frame ones, dropping some. The repertoire holds approximately 220,000 clones, with 65% to 85% as singletons. The sequencing sample was made of PBMCs or T cells enriched from blood (not recorded which). The receptors were gathered from a middle-aged woman who had recovered from COVID-19.

The gene calls are TRBV6-5 and TRBJ2-5, with D possibly matching TRBD1 (6 bases). The germline CDR1 and CDR2 sequences are MNHEY and SVGAGI. The CDR3 loop spans 15 amino acids. With 5 bases removed from V and 4 bases from J, the gap between germline ends came to 17 bases. The CDR3 loop reads CASSIQGMSGETQYF. In DNA, the CDR3 is TGTGCCAGCAGTATTCAGGGGATGTCAGGAGAGACCCAGTACTTC.

A word on this clone: Different DNA sequences within this sample yield the same CDR3. The V gene is TRBV20-1, the J gene TRBJ1-4; D possibly corresponds to TRBD1 (5 bases). This CDR3 contains 11 residues. Between the trimmed V and J ends, which lost 6 bases and 7 bases, there was a span of 9 bases. Germline V gives CDR1 DFQATT, CDR2 SNEGSKA (reference sequence). The CDR3 spells CSATGGEKLFF. CDR3 sequence (DNA): TGCAGTGCCACCGGGGGTGAAAAACTGTTTTTT.

CDR3 in DNA: TGTGCCAGCTCACCAAGGCGGGGGCAACAAGAGACCCAGTACTTC. As protein: CASSPRRGQQETQYF. The chain couples TRBV18 to TRBJ2-5; D possibly corresponds to TRBD2 (7 bases). The CDR3 contains 15 residues. Germline V gene data show CDR1 as KGHSH and CDR2 as LQKENI. The germline V and J ends were trimmed by 2 bases and 2 bases, with 12 bases remaining between them.

This clone was observed once. The gene calls are TRBV28 and TRBJ1-2; D unclear. Trimming shortened V by 2 bases and J by 3 bases, and 13 bases separated the two germline ends. Germline assignment: CDR1 MDHEN and CDR2 SYDVKM. The CDR3 consists of 15 residues. CDR3 in DNA: TGTGCCAGCAGTTTAATGGTGCCGGGAGACTATGGCTACACCTTC. Translating it yields CASSLMVPGDYGYTF.

The V call is TRBV6-2 or TRBV6-3, the J call TRBJ2-7, with D tentatively TRBD1 (5 bases). Trimming took 4 bases from V and 3 from J, leaving 7 bases between them. This CDR3 is 12 amino acids long. Per germline, CDR1 MNHEY and CDR2 SVGEGT. CDR3: CASSSQGYEQYV. The CDR3 DNA reads TGTGCCAGCAGTTCCCAGGGCTACGAGCAGTACGTC.

The chain's CDR3 is CATKRGSTDTQYF. The CDR3 bases are TGTGCCACCAAGCGCGGGAGTACAGATACGCAGTATTTT. The chain combines TRBV24-1 with TRBJ2-3, with TRBD2 matching 7 bases. The CDR3 length is 13 residues. After removal of 8 bases from V and 3 bases from J, the junction contained 4 bases not matched to a gene. Per germline, CDR1 KGHDR and CDR2 SFDVKD.

The chain carries TRBV9 and TRBJ2-5, with 8 bases matching TRBD2. With 0 bases clipped from V and 3 bases from J, the junction kept 10 bases outside the gene matches. The germline CDR1 and CDR2 sequences are SGDLS and YYNGEE. The CDR3 totals 17 residues. This CDR3 is CASSVATSGRGEETQYF. The CDR3 DNA reads as TGTGCCAGCAGCGTAGCTACCAGCGGGAGAGGAGAAGAGACCCAGTACTTC.

This clone appeared once. This chain connects TRBV6-4 to TRBJ2-3; TRBD1 agrees at 7 bases. Germline V gene lookup returns CDR1 MRHNA and CDR2 SNTAGT. After removal of 8 bases from V and 3 bases from J, the junction contained 11 bases not matched to a gene. This CDR3 comprises 15 residues. The CDR3 region is CASRVQGLGTDTQYF. The CDR3 DNA follows: TGTGCCAGCCGAGTACAGGGGCTGGGTACAGATACGCAGTATTTT.

The V gene is TRBV5-1, the J gene TRBJ1-2, with TRBD1 identical over 7 bases. The CDR3 consists of 17 residues. J was trimmed by 4 bases and V by 0 bases; bases with no gene match: 12. Looked up from germline, CDR1 is SGHRS and CDR2 is YFSETQ. This CDR3 reads CASSLGGTALEVYGYTF. CDR3 DNA: TGCGCCAGCAGCTTGGGTGGGACAGCCCTTGAGGTCTATGGCTACACCTTC.

This clone was seen more than once but under ten times. This chain uses TRBV10-3 with TRBJ2-1, with D possibly being TRBD2 (6 bases). There are 13 residues in the CDR3. Trimming took 10 bases from V and 4 from J, leaving 14 bases between them. The V gene's germline CDR1 is ENHRY and CDR2 SYGVKD. The CDR3 nucleotides read TGTGCCACCCGGGACTTTTCTTACAATGAGCAGTTCTTC. It is translated as CATRDFSYNEQFF.

The chain is built from TRBV3-1 (or the pseudogene TRBV3-2) and TRBJ1-3; 8 bases are shared with TRBD1. The CDR3 contains 15 residues. V was clipped by 4 bases and J by 3 bases; unmatched bases: 5. Looked up from germline, CDR1 is LGHDT and CDR2 is YNNKEL (reference sequence). The CDR3 protein is CASSRQTGVGNTIYF. DNA of the CDR3: TGTGCCAGCAGCCGCCAGACAGGGGTTGGAAACACCATATATTTT.

The rearrangement uses TRBV7-6 and TRBJ2-7, with D possibly TRBD1 on 7 matching bases. CDR1 SGHVS and CDR2 FNYEAQ come from the germline V gene. The CDR3 contains 13 residues. V was clipped by 5 bases and J by 9 bases, with 17 bases between them. This CDR3 reads CASSRGTETGQYF. CDR3 in DNA: TGTGCCAGCAGCCGCGGGACAGAGACAGGGCAGTACTTC.

The gene calls are TRBV7-8 and TRBJ1-5, with TRBD1 matching 8 bases. Germline V gene data show CDR1 as SGHVS and CDR2 as FQNEAQ. The V gene end was trimmed by 5 bases and the J gene end by 4 bases; junction bases not matched to a gene: 1. The CDR3 length is 13 residues. The CDR3 loop is CASSRDRNQPQHF. CDR3 in DNA: TGTGCCAGCAGCCGGGACAGGAATCAGCCCCAGCATTTT.

The chain uses TRBV19 and TRBJ1-4; TRBD1 agrees at 7 bases. CDR3 size: 12 residues. V trimming: 5 bases; J trimming: 13 bases; junction bases outside the gene matches: 7. CDR1 and CDR2 (germline): LNHDA, SQIVND (reference sequence). The chain's CDR3 is CASSLRTGGLFF. CDR3 DNA sequence: TGTGCCAGTAGTCTCCGGACAGGCGGACTGTTTTTT.

This chain connects TRBV6-4 to TRBJ2-7; maybe TRBD2 (5 bases). Germline-derived CDR1 and CDR2 are MRHNA and SNTAGT. This CDR3 comprises 11 residues. V lost 4 bases and J lost 6, with 7 bases in between. CDR3 loop: CASSGGSEQYV. As DNA, the CDR3 is TGTGCCAGCAGTGGAGGGAGCGAGCAGTACGTC.

The chain employs TRBV25-1 and TRBJ2-3; D not resolved. This CDR3 region has 16 residues. V dropped 1 base and J dropped 13 bases, with 24 bases sitting between them. Germline lookup yields CDR1 MGHDK and CDR2 SYGVNS. CDR3 nucleotides: TGTGCCAGCAGTGAATCCCTACCGAAATTAGAGGCCCCGGAGTATTTT. It yields the protein CASSESLPKLEAPEYF.

The chain employs TRBV13 and TRBJ2-5; 10 bases are a match to TRBD2. Judging by the DNA end, TRBJ2-7 fits better; the J call may be wrong. This CDR3 is built from 16 residues. Germline V gives CDR1 PRHDT, CDR2 FYEKMQ (reference sequence). CDR3 sequence: CASRRAGTSVSYEQYF. The CDR3, as DNA: TGTGCCAGCAGGCGGGCCGGGACTAGCGTGTCCTACGAGCAGTACTTC.

The chain links TRBV28 to TRBJ1-2; TRBD1 might be the D (6 bases). The CDR3 is 13 residues long. V lost 2 bases, J lost 4 bases, and 8 bases lay in between. Germline CDR1 is MDHEN and CDR2 is SYDVKM. The CDR3 reads CASSLGGGYGYTF. CDR3 sequence (DNA): TGTGCCAGCAGTTTAGGGGGCGGCTATGGCTACACCTTC.

The J gene is TRBJ2-3, the V gene TRBV2; 12 bases match TRBD2. The V segment lost 3 bases and the J segment 3 bases; nucleotides outside the gene matches: 7. Germline CDR1 reads SNHLY; CDR2 reads FYNNEI. This CDR3 has 17 residues. CDR3 sequence: CASSDPRLAGETDTQYF. CDR3 nucleotides: TGTGCCAGCAGTGACCCTCGACTAGCGGGAGAGACAGATACGCAGTATTTT.

In its sample, this clone was seen once. This chain uses TRBV21-1 with TRBJ1-4; the table's D call, TRBD1, has no DNA check behind it. TRBV21-1 is designated a pseudogene. The CDR3 covers 16 residues. The DNA for the CDR3 is TGTGCCAGCAGCGCCCGACAGATTTCTGGGTTTGGAAAACTGTTTTTT. Translating it yields CASSARQISGFGKLFF.

For the CDR3, the DNA is TGTGCCAGTAGTATAGGGAGGTTTCCTAACTATGGCTACACCTTC. Translation: CASSIGRFPNYGYTF. The chain recombines TRBV19 with TRBJ1-2; no definite D call. The CDR3 length is 15 residues. CDR1 and CDR2 (germline): LNHDA, SQIVND (reference sequence). The ends were cut back, 1 base at V and 0 bases at J, with 9 bases in the middle.

The chain has TRBV3-1 (or the pseudogene TRBV3-2) and TRBJ1-6; 8 bases are a match to TRBD1. Germline V gives CDR1 LGHDT, CDR2 YNNKEL (reference sequence). The CDR3 contains 15 residues. Trimming cost V 0 bases and J 5 bases; bases outside gene matches: 0. In nucleotides, the CDR3 is TGTGCCAGCAGCCAAGAGGACAGGGATAATTCACCCCTCCACTTT. This sequence encodes CASSQEDRDNSPLHF.

This chain joins TRBV7-9 and TRBJ1-4; D is unclear. Trimming removed 1 base from V and 7 bases from J, with 10 bases in between. Germline V CDR1 and CDR2: SEHNR, FQNEAQ (reference sequence). There are 14 residues in the CDR3. CDR3 sequence: CASSLGGMAEKLFF. The CDR3 bases are TGTGCCAGCAGCTTAGGCGGGATGGCTGAAAAACTGTTTTTT.

Remarks on this clone: Other DNA sequences in the sample encode the same CDR3. In DNA, the CDR3 is TGTGCCAGCAGGGGGACTAGCGGGAGTCCTGGGGAGCTGTTTTTT. As protein: CASRGTSGSPGELFF. The chain employs TRBV2 and TRBJ2-2, with 14 bases aligning to TRBD2. The J segment lost 8 bases and the V segment lost 6 bases, leaving 5 bases of the junction unmatched. CDR1 and CDR2 (germline): SNHLY, FYNNEI. CDR3 length: 15 residues.

This clone has more than one count but fewer than ten. The sample has other DNA sequences that encode this CDR3 too. The rearrangement joins TRBV12-3 or TRBV12-4 to TRBJ1-5; unclear D gene. The CDR3 has 13 amino acids. V lost 6 bases, J lost 5 bases, and 11 bases lay in between. The CDR3 protein is CASSRSGDQPQHF. As DNA, the CDR3 is TGTGCCAGCAGCCGTTCGGGTGATCAGCCCCAGCATTTT.

This clone has a handful of counts. The chain recombines TRBV27 with TRBJ1-1; 9 nucleotides align to TRBD1. Germline V lookup: CDR1 MNHEY, CDR2 SMNVEV (reference sequence). The CDR3 consists of 15 residues. The V and J ends lost 0 bases and 4 bases, in that order; junction bases with no gene match: 3. The CDR3 spells CASSLSMTGGTEAFF. The CDR3 bases are TGTGCCAGCAGTTTATCCATGACAGGGGGCACTGAAGCTTTCTTT.

The genes are TRBV5-4 and TRBJ2-1; 7 nucleotides match TRBD2. The CDR3 length is 16 residues. CDR1 and CDR2 (germline): SGHNT, YYREEE (reference sequence). J lost 9 bases, V lost 1 base, and 13 bases had no gene match. This CDR3 reads CASSLLREKGGAEQFF. The DNA of the CDR3 is TGTGCCAGCAGCTTGTTGCGGGAGAAGGGAGGAGCTGAGCAGTTCTTC.

This sequence joins TRBV24-1 and TRBJ2-2; 7 positions agree with TRBD1. The V gene's germline CDR1 is KGHDR and CDR2 SFDVKD. This CDR3 is built from 16 residues. With V trimmed by 4 bases and J by 1 base, 5 bases remained unmatched. CDR3 DNA sequence: TGTGCCACCAGTGACACCGGGACAGAGAACACCGGGGAGCTGTTTTTT. It codes for CATSDTGTENTGELFF.

The chain carries TRBV5-1 and TRBJ2-1; 14 bases match TRBD2. The CDR3 sequence is 15 residues long. The junction had 10 bases not matched to a gene; V was cut back by 7 bases and J by 10 bases. Germline V lookup: CDR1 SGHRS, CDR2 YFSETQ. The CDR3 region is CASASGTSGSKEQFF. The CDR3, as DNA: TGCGCCAGCGCCTCCGGGACTAGCGGGAGCAAGGAGCAGTTCTTC.

This rearrangement joins TRBV15 to TRBJ2-3; D not certain. The germline V and J ends were trimmed by 0 bases and 0 bases, with 7 bases remaining between them. Germline V lookup: CDR1 LNHNV, CDR2 YYDKDF (reference sequence). The CDR3 consists of 15 residues. CDR3 in amino acids: CATSRDGKSTDTQYF. As DNA, the CDR3 is TGTGCCACCAGCAGAGATGGCAAGAGCACAGATACGCAGTATTTT.

The chain has TRBV18 and TRBJ2-7; D is possibly TRBD2 (7 bases). Germline values: CDR1 KGHSH, CDR2 LQKENI. This CDR3 is 17 amino acids long. The germline V and J ends were trimmed by 1 base and 2 bases, with 18 bases remaining between them. DNA of the CDR3: TGTGCCAGCTCACCACGAGGGGGGGCCGACCTTCCCTACGAGCAGTACTTC. Protein: CASSPRGGADLPYEQYF.

V and J are TRBV30 and TRBJ2-4; 7 nucleotides align to TRBD1. The ends lost 5 bases at V and 9 bases at J; junction bases unmatched: 16. Germline V gene lookup returns CDR1 GTSNPN and CDR2 SVGIG (reference sequence). This CDR3 region has 15 residues. The DNA for the CDR3 is TGTGCCTGGGGACCGGCGTTACAGGGGCGCGGCATTCAGTACTTC. Translated, it gives CAWGPALQGRGIQYF.